The T cell receptor (beta chain) under discussion was sequenced for a study of shared clonotypes between healthy human individuals. Assay used: immunoSEQ multiplex PCR; TCRdb lists only in-frame clones, some missing. The table lists 90,000 to 100,000 clones, roughly 45% of them singletons, with over 13% in the top ten. V lost 5 bases and J lost 10, with 9 bases in between. The CDR3 has 11 residues. Germline-derived CDR1 and CDR2 are LGHNA and YSLEER. The sample was PBMCs. The TCR sequence derives from a woman between 40 and 50 years old in good health. Some clones in this sample may be carry-over from other donors' samples. The chain couples TRBV4-3 to TRBJ2-1, with D maybe TRBD1 (5 bases). The chain's CDR3 is CASSSAGEQFF. The CDR3 nucleotides read TGCGCCAGCAGCTCGGCAGGGGAGCAGTTCTTC.